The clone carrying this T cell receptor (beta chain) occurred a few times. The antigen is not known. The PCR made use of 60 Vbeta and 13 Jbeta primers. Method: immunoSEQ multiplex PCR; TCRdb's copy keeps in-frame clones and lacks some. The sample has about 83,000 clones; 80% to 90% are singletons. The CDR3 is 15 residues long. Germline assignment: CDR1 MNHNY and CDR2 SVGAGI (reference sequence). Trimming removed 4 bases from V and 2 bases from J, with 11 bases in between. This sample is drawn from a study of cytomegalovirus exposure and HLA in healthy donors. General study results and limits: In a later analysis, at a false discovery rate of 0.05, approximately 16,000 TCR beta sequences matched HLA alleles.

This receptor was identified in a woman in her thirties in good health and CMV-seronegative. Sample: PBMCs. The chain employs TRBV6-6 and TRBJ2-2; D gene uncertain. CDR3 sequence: CASSFSTGNTGELFF. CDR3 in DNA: TGTGCCAGCAGTTTCTCGACTGGAAACACCGGGGAGCTGTTTTTT.